Each of the 15 T cell receptor beta chains below was sequenced from the same sample in a study of shared clonotypes between healthy human individuals. Method: immunoSEQ multiplex PCR; TCRdb's copy keeps in-frame clones and lacks some. The repertoire holds approximately 740,000 clones, with around two thirds as singletons. The sample comprised memory CD4+ T cells sorted from blood. Subset of the sample: CD45RA-negative fraction. The receptors derive from a woman aged 25 to 39 in good health.

The chain joins TRBV5-1 to TRBJ1-2, with 10 bases identical to TRBD1. V lost 0 bases to trimming and J lost 8 bases; unmatched junction nucleotides: 4. The germline gives CDR1 SGHRS, CDR2 YFSETQ. This CDR3 is 14 amino acids long. The CDR3 sequence: CASSLGDRGRGYTF. Written as DNA, the CDR3 is TGCGCCAGCAGCTTGGGCGACAGGGGGCGCGGCTACACCTTC.

The CDR3, as DNA: TGTGCCAGCAGTGATTACAGGGGGCACTACGAGCAGTACTTC. Translation gives CASSDYRGHYEQYF. This sequence joins TRBV6-1 and TRBJ2-7; TRBD1 matches 9 bases. The germline V gene has CDR1 MNHNS and CDR2 SASEGT. V lost 3 bases and J lost 3; bases outside the gene matches: 3. The CDR3 has 14 amino acids.

The V gene is TRBV25-1, the J gene TRBJ2-5; possible D gene TRBD1, 6 bases. The DNA end is a closer match to TRBJ2-7, so the J assignment may be wrong. CDR1 and CDR2 (germline): MGHDK, SYGVNS. The CDR3 sequence is 15 residues long. CDR3 sequence (DNA): TGTGCCAGCAGTGAATCCGGGACACCCGCCTACGAGCAGTACTTC. Its translation is CASSESGTPAYEQYF.

V gene TRBV7-6 combines with J gene TRBJ2-3, with 8 nucleotides matching TRBD2. From germline, CDR1 is SGHVS and CDR2 FNYEAQ. Trimming took 2 bases from V and 3 from J; bases not matched to a gene: 7. This CDR3 region has 16 residues. In DNA, the CDR3 is TGTGCCAGCAGCTTATTGGCGGGAGGAGGAACAGATACGCAGTATTTT. Translated: CASSLLAGGGTDTQYF.

The V gene is TRBV5-6, the J gene TRBJ1-4; D might be TRBD1 (5 bases). Per the germline V gene, CDR1 is SGHDT and CDR2 is YYEEEE. Trimming took 4 bases from V and 4 from J, leaving 20 bases between them. The CDR3 length is 17 residues. CDR3 amino acids: CASSRPSGAGNNEKLFF. The CDR3 DNA follows: TGTGCCAGCAGCAGACCCTCCGGGGCGGGGAATAATGAAAAACTGTTTTTT.

CDR3 nucleotide sequence: TGTGCCAGTAGTACTCGGACAGGGGTTTTCGCTGAAGCTTTCTTT. This sequence encodes CASSTRTGVFAEAFF. The V call is TRBV19, the J call TRBJ1-1, with 9 nucleotides matching TRBD1. The ends lost 4 bases at V and 6 bases at J; junction bases unmatched: 9. The CDR3 extends over 15 amino acids. From germline, CDR1 is LNHDA and CDR2 SQIVND (reference sequence).

About this clone: A read error is possible here, since a much larger clone lies one base away. The rearrangement uses TRBV5-1 and TRBJ2-1, with 10 bases aligning to TRBD2. The germline gives CDR1 SGHRS, CDR2 YFSETQ. Trimming cost V 2 bases and J 7 bases; bases outside gene matches: 6. The CDR3 runs to 15 residues. This CDR3 is CASSFLSGRRNEQFF. The CDR3 bases are TGCGCCAGCAGCTTCCTTAGCGGGAGGCGGAATGAGCAGTTCTTC. Supplemented by reference TRBV5-1 and TRBJ2-1, the full variable domain reads KAGVTQTPRYLIKTRGQQVTLSCSPISGHRSVSWYQQTPGQGLQFLFEYFSETQRNKGNFPGRFSGRQFSNSRSEMNVSTLELGDSALYLCASSFLSGRRNEQFFGPGTRLTVL.

The gene calls are TRBV28 and TRBJ2-3, with TRBD1 as a possible D gene (6 bases). Germline V gene lookup returns CDR1 MDHEN and CDR2 SYDVKM. The CDR3 is 16 amino acids. The V end lost 2 bases, the J end lost 2 bases, and 14 bases lay between the germline ends. In DNA, the CDR3 is TGTGCCAGCAGTTTAATTCACAGGGCCTACACAGATACGCAGTATTTT. Protein sequence: CASSLIHRAYTDTQYF.

This sequence joins TRBV7-6 and TRBJ2-1, with D possibly TRBD2 on 5 matching bases. Per germline, CDR1 SGHVS and CDR2 FNYEAQ. The V gene lost 2 bases and the J gene lost 2 bases, with 10 bases spanning the gap. This CDR3 has 15 residues. This CDR3 is CASSLSSGAYNEQFF. CDR3 nucleotides: TGTGCCAGCAGCTTAAGCAGCGGAGCCTACAATGAGCAGTTCTTC.

The chain recombines TRBV6-5 with TRBJ2-1; TRBD2 is a possible D gene (5 bases). CDR1 and CDR2 (germline): MNHEY, SVGAGI. The length of the CDR3 is 12 residues. The V end lost 10 bases, the J end lost 6 bases, and 13 bases lay between the germline ends. CDR3: CATLRGTNEQFF. The CDR3, as DNA: TGTGCCACCCTCCGGGGAACCAATGAGCAGTTCTTC.

This clone appeared a single time. Here the CDR3 reads CASREASLNSGANVLTF. The DNA for the CDR3 is TGTGCCAGTAGGGAGGCAAGTCTTAACTCTGGGGCCAACGTCCTGACTTTC. The chain combines TRBV27 with TRBJ2-6, with TRBD2 as a possible D gene (6 bases). Germline V gene sequence: CDR1 MNHEY, CDR2 SMNVEV (reference sequence). Trimming removed 9 bases from V and 0 bases from J, with 18 bases in between. CDR3 length equals 17 residues.

This clone was counted a few times. The V and J genes are TRBV28 and TRBJ2-3; D may be TRBD1 (6 bases). CDR1 and CDR2 from the germline V gene are MDHEN and SYDVKM. The CDR3 covers 14 residues. V was clipped by 6 bases and J by 10 bases, with 20 bases between them. The CDR3 DNA reads TGTGCCAGCAGCAAGATCCCTAGACAGGAGGCGCAGTATTTT. Amino acid sequence: CASSKIPRQEAQYF.

CDR3 sequence (DNA): TGTGCCAGCACAAGATCAGGGCTGAATCAGCCCCAGCATTTT. Translation: CASTRSGLNQPQHF. The chain joins TRBV2 to TRBJ1-5, with D perhaps matching TRBD1 (5 bases). From germline, CDR1 is SNHLY and CDR2 FYNNEI. V lost 7 bases and J lost 4, with 14 bases in between. The CDR3 is made up of 14 amino acids.

This clone was found once. V usage is TRBV11-2 and J usage is TRBJ2-1; tentative D call: TRBD1 (6 bases). Germline CDR1 and CDR2: SGHAT and FQNNGV. V was cut by 1 base and J by 8 bases, with 6 bases left in between. This CDR3 contains 12 residues. CDR3: CASSLAGDEQFF. CDR3 DNA: TGTGCCAGCAGCTTAGCAGGGGATGAGCAGTTCTTC.

The sample holds one count of this clone. The chain carries TRBV5-1 and TRBJ2-5; 9 bases line up with TRBD1. CDR1 and CDR2 from the germline V gene are SGHRS and YFSETQ. This CDR3 region has 15 residues. Losses at the gene ends were 2 bases for V and 3 bases for J; bases not matched to a gene: 5. The CDR3 region has the DNA TGCGCCAGCAGCTTAGTGGGGACAGGGAAAGAGACCCAGTACTTC. The encoded protein is CASSLVGTGKETQYF.